This T cell receptor (beta chain) was identified in a study of CD8 T cells in Susac syndrome (dated by TCRdb to the late 2010s). A note on the overall study: Among the Susac syndrome patients who were sequenced, clinically active disease was present in more than 5 and clinical remission was observed in roughly 8. At blood withdrawal, Susac syndrome patients were either therapy-naive, taking corticosteroids (in some cases with IVIg as well), or taking IVIg alone. Whether CD8+ T cell activation and differentiation in Susac syndrome was antigen driven was tested using repertoire sequencing.

This clonotype was seen once. Its antigen is not yet known. Base qualities are missing; no much larger clone stands one base away. One read alone lends weak support. Beyond this particular receptor, the publication reports: The study acknowledged that relatively few individuals were included in the TCR sequencing and HLA analysis. In the CD4+ T cell repertoire of Susac syndrome patients, clonal expansion was not detected.

Peripheral blood CD8+ and CD4+ T cells from healthy donors, Susac syndrome patients and multiple sclerosis patients were profiled by high-throughput TCR beta sequencing. The Susac syndrome patients fulfilled recently defined diagnostic criteria for definite or probable disease. Bulk CD8+ and CD4+ T cells were purified by magnetic negative isolation, whereas CD8+ TEMRA cells were enriched by FACS. Blood was collected in EDTA tubes and processed within 24 hours, with PBMCs isolated through density gradient centrifugation. PBMCs intended for TCR sequencing were frozen in liquid nitrogen and were later thawed in a 37 degrees C water bath. Purity of sorted or isolated CD4+, CD8+ and CD8+ TEMRA cells was at least 90%. RNA was extracted using the RNeasy kit, and about 0.45 to 1 ug of the RNA was reverse transcribed with random hexamers. The immunoSEQ multiplex PCR assay, covering 54 Vbeta and 13 Jbeta segments, was used to amplify TCR beta CDR3 regions. PCR amplification bias was corrected by using a synthetic template baseline for primer optimization and computational correction. As for how the authors treated the data: Only productive sequences were kept, with reads annotated to V, D and J genes according to IMGT and analyzed in immunoSEQ Analyzer. Clonality was computed as one minus Shannon entropy normalized by log2 of the number of productive unique sequences. For each patient and control, public and private clones were evaluated within the 100 most prevalent clones. Clones were defined as Susac-specific when absent from the healthy and MS cohorts, from roughly 1,000 published viral clones and from other ImmuneACCESS disease sequences. TCRdb reprocessed the public reads (quality trimming at Q25 with fastp, clone calling with MiXCR) and kept in-frame beta chains. Each record represents a unique CDR3 protein, reported with the most common genes and DNA among its rows. TCRdb's processing, not the authors', yielded these V and J calls. Here the sample has some 250,000 distinct CDR3 sequences; about 96% occur a single time. Of the sample, 0.095% to 0.12% is held by the ten largest clones.

The sequence was obtained from a human donor with Susac syndrome. Sequencing was performed on CD4+ T cells from PBMCs.

CDR3 region: CSARDPRGNEQFF. Read as DNA, the sequence is TGCAGTGCTAGAGATCCGAGAGGAAATGAGCAGTTCTTC. Here the chain combines TRBV20-1 and TRBJ2-1; too little of a D gene remains to name it. The junction shows trimming of 0 bases on V and 7 bases on J, plus 10 bases between the germline ends. The CDR1 and CDR2 encoded by the germline V gene (reference sequence) are DFQATT and SNEGSKA. The CDR3 goes from the cysteine to the phenylalanine over 13 residues. Only the CDR3 DNA is retained, 39 bases long and in frame from the first base.